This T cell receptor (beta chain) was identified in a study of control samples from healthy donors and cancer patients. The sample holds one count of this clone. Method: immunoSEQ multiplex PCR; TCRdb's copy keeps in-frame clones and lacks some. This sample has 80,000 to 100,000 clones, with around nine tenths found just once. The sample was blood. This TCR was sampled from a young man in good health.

CDR3 loop: CASSLLGGASYNSPLHF. CDR3 nucleotides: TGTGCCAGCAGTTTGTTGGGGGGCGCATCCTATAATTCACCCCTCCACTTT. The chain employs TRBV27 and TRBJ1-6; a possible D gene is TRBD1 (6 bases). The germline CDR1 and CDR2 sequences are MNHEY and SMNVEV (reference sequence). Trimming took off 3 bases at V and 1 base at J, with 13 bases between the two ends. The CDR3 loop spans 17 amino acids.